This entry features one T cell receptor beta chain sequence. Its matching antigen is unknown. The source of the sample is a study of cytomegalovirus exposure and HLA in healthy donors. With 60 Vbeta and 13 Jbeta primers, the PCR was carried out. TCRdb's copy holds only in-frame clones and misses some; the assay was immunoSEQ multiplex PCR. The sample shows roughly 250,000 clones, 65% to 85% of them seen only once. Study outcomes and limitations: Researchers reported in a later analysis that a missense DCLRE1C variant was tied to TCR beta V- and J-gene trimming. TCR beta sequences reportedly predicted the HLA-A and HLA-B alleles of most subjects accurately. Immune exposure information available was restricted to CMV serostatus. HLA restriction was apparent for most CMV-associated TCR beta chains in a later analysis.

Material for sequencing was PBMCs. The clonotype was recovered from a female donor in good health and CMV-seronegative.

This chain's CDR3 is CASSGAYSGNTIYF. The CDR3 DNA is TGCGCCAGCAGCGGGGCTTACTCTGGAAACACCATATATTTT. The chain carries TRBV5-1 and TRBJ1-3, with D perhaps TRBD1 (5 bases). Germline loops: CDR1 SGHRS, CDR2 YFSETQ. The CDR3 has 14 amino acids. V shed 4 bases and J shed 0 bases, with 8 bases lying between them.